Below, one T cell receptor (beta chain) is given with its context. Its antigen specificity is not known. The sample holds no much larger clone one base away, and base qualities are not on file. The data are from a study of Graves' ophthalmopathy and Graves' hyperthyroidism (dated by TCRdb to about 2018). General notes on the study: Peripheral blood was collected at initial diagnosis, before any treatment. The study used signatures of the TCR beta repertoire to tell Graves' ophthalmopathy apart from Graves' hyperthyroidism and to predict which patients would progress to ophthalmopathy. In total, over 130 blood samples were TCR-sequenced: around 42 ophthalmopathy, under 80 hyperthyroidism and some 17 hyperthyroidism-to-ophthalmopathy patients. To explore V-J signatures distinguishing ophthalmopathy from hyperthyroidism, a discovery set of around 100 patients (roughly 44 ophthalmopathy, about 57 stable hyperthyroidism) was enrolled. An independent validation cohort comprised some 19 hyperthyroidism patients and roughly 15 patients who later progressed from hyperthyroidism to ophthalmopathy. In roughly six hyperthyroidism patients, the T-cell repertoires found in thyroid tissue were compared with those found in blood. Following sampling, methimazole starting at 30 mg daily was administered to hyperthyroidism patients, and high-dose intravenous methylprednisolone was administered to ophthalmopathy patients.

Ophthalmopathy patients were characterized by moderately to severely active disease, a Clinical Activity Score of at least 3, a NOSPECS grade of at least 4, and a disease duration under 3 months. Patients with other autoimmune diseases, uncontrolled infections, pregnancy or lactation were excluded. Diagnosis relied on clinical symptoms, serum thyroxine, TRAb, thyroid ultrasound and orbital computed tomography. PBMCs were isolated from 7.5 to 10 ml of fresh peripheral blood by Ficoll-Paque density gradient centrifugation. Total RNA was extracted with Trizol reagent and quality-checked on an Agilent 2100 Bioanalyzer. Study-wide findings and limitations: Most of the expanded thyroid clonotypes with a frequency above 0.001 were also detected in blood, and it was suggested that the thyroid immune response may be reflected by blood repertoires. No statistical method was used to set the sample size in advance, and the investigators knew which group each participant was assigned to. In cross-validation, the 13-signature model distinguished ophthalmopathy from stable hyperthyroidism with 87.88% sensitivity and 81% to 82% specificity, while in the test set the corresponding values were around 79% and 71%. In validation, the model predicted ophthalmopathy progression with about 70% sensitivity and 72.22% specificity; roughly 11 predicted patients were CT-confirmed with GO in a median of roughly 6.8 months.

Relative to germline, V is 0 bases shorter and J is 2 bases shorter, with 13 bases between their ends. Reading the germline V gene (reference sequence) gives CDR1 MNHNY and CDR2 SVGAGI. The CDR3 has 16 amino acids, counting the end cysteine and phenylalanine. Of the read, only the CDR3 DNA is kept; its 48 bases are in frame from base 1. For repertoire sequencing, the TCR beta CDR3 regions were amplified from RNA transcripts. HTBI primers and the Qiagen OneStep RT-PCR kit were used in a first-round RT-PCR, which was followed by a second-round multiplex PCR, size selection and purification. Libraries were sequenced on an Illumina HiSeq2000 using paired-end 100 bp reads. As for the authors' bioinformatics: SOAPnuke was used to process the reads, removing any read that contained adapters or uncalled bases, had a mean Phred below 15, or lacked an exact match to the constant primer or identifier. COPE v1.2.5 was used to merge the high-quality paired reads. Each unique nucleotide sequence was treated as a clonotype, and MiTCR v1.1 was used to align the clonotypes to the IMGT TRB V, D and J references. Analysis was restricted to V-J combinations with a frequency above 0.0001, which covered 98% to 99.2% of repertoires. A TCR clonal expansion and chaos score per V-J combination was defined as the ratio of F50 clonal expansion to chaos observed in the TCRdist matrix. Welch's t-statistics and random forest were used to narrow the features down to 13 V-J combinations, which were then fed into a naive Bayes classifier. Thyroid-blood repertoire similarity was quantified with the Morisita-Horn index. The raw public reads went through TCRdb reprocessing: fastp at Q25, MiXCR clone calling, in-frame beta chains kept. Each record represents a unique CDR3 protein, reported with the most common genes and DNA among its rows. The V and J calls shown here were made by TCRdb, not taken from the authors' results. Counted in this sample were around 670,000 distinct CDR3 sequences; 40% of them appeared once. The leading ten clones occupy roughly 46% of the sample.

The chain employs TRBV6-6 and TRBJ1-1, with no reliable assignment of the D segment. The specimen was peripheral blood. This sequence was found in an adult man with Graves' ophthalmopathy. DNA sequence: TGTGCCAGCAGTTACTCGGCGGCAGCGATCAACACTGAAGCTTTCTTT. Translation gives CASSYSAAAINTEAFF.